This T cell receptor (beta chain) was documented in a study of T cell responses to AZD1222 COVID-19 vaccine. General study points: No repertoire was sampled before or during the peak T cell response, only after it. A rise in Spike-specific TCR breadth and depth followed two AZD1222 doses. Baseline testing showed seropositivity in only six or seven AZD1222 recipients. Mapped onto spike, vaccine-associated CD4 TCRs spanned it and were dominant at 160-218 and 743-854.

Germline V gives CDR1 SGHVS, CDR2 FNYEAQ. This CDR3 region has 15 residues. V lost 1 base and J lost 0, with 10 bases in between. A note on this clone: The antigen is not known.

Using immunoSEQ multiplex PCR, the repertoire was profiled, and TCRdb retains in-frame clones only, with some absent. This table has 50,000 or so clones, 88% appearing once. The sequence was obtained from an adult in good health. The starting material was peripheral blood, obtained on day 0 of AZD1222 vaccination. This sequence joins TRBV7-6 and TRBJ2-7; D possibly corresponds to TRBD1 (7 bases). DNA of the CDR3: TGTGCCAGCAGCTTAGGCAGGGGGGTCTCCTACGAGCAGTACTTC. Protein product: CASSLGRGVSYEQYF.